The 26 T cell receptor beta chains below were found in one sample sequenced in a study of blood T cell repertoires in COVID-19. Assay used: immunoSEQ multiplex PCR; TCRdb lists only in-frame clones, some missing. The sample lists some 200,000 clones; 86% were seen once. What was sequenced was peripheral blood. The receptors here all came from a man at least 80 years old with acute or convalescent COVID-19.

The count of this clone is one. This chain connects TRBV29-1 to TRBJ2-1, with TRBD1 identical over 8 bases. This CDR3 spans 19 amino acids. Germline V gene sequence: CDR1 SQVTM, CDR2 ANQGSEA. The V gene end was trimmed by 3 bases and the J gene end by 0 bases; junction bases not matched to a gene: 16. The CDR3: CSVEGFRAGGLISYNEQFF. The CDR3 DNA reads as TGCAGCGTTGAGGGGTTCAGGGCAGGGGGCTTAATCTCCTACAATGAGCAGTTCTTC.

Only one count was recorded for this clone. The chain is built from TRBV7-9 and TRBJ2-7; 8 positions match TRBD1. Trimming cost V 5 bases and J 3 bases; bases outside gene matches: 6. The germline gives CDR1 SEHNR, CDR2 FQNEAQ (reference sequence). The CDR3 totals 14 residues. In DNA, the CDR3 is TGTGCCAGCAGCCTCTTAGGACAGGGCTACGAGCAGTACGTC. It translates to CASSLLGQGYEQYV.

V and J are TRBV18 and TRBJ1-4; possibly TRBD1 for D (5 bases). Deletions cut 3 bases from V and 5 bases from J, with 10 bases between. The CDR3 loop spans 14 amino acids. Germline V gene data show CDR1 as KGHSH and CDR2 as LQKENI. This chain's CDR3 is CASSPRDSNEKLFF. The CDR3 nucleotides read TGTGCCAGCTCACCCCGGGACTCGAATGAAAAACTGTTTTTT.

V usage is TRBV5-1 and J usage is TRBJ2-1; weak D call: TRBD1 (6 bases). CDR1 is SGHRS, CDR2 YFSETQ, per germline. This CDR3 comprises 13 residues. With 1 base removed from V and 7 bases from J, the gap between germline ends came to 9 bases. For the CDR3, the DNA is TGCGCCAGCAGCTTGAGAAGGGGGAATGAGCAGTTCTTC. This translates into CASSLRRGNEQFF.

The genes are TRBV7-8 and TRBJ1-1; D gene uncertain. There are 19 residues in the CDR3. In germline, CDR1 is SGHVS, CDR2 FQNEAQ. Trimming shortened V by 1 base and J by 0 bases, and 21 bases separated the two germline ends. The CDR3 nucleotides read TGTGCCAGCAGCTTAGATCCCCACAGTCCCTCCGGCATGAACACTGAAGCTTTCTTT. Translated, it gives CASSLDPHSPSGMNTEAFF.

The V and J genes are TRBV24-1 and TRBJ2-2; 7 positions agree with TRBD2. The CDR3 extends over 16 amino acids. Germline assignment: CDR1 KGHDR and CDR2 SFDVKD. Trimming cost V 0 bases and J 6 bases; bases outside gene matches: 6. Written as DNA, the CDR3 is TGTGCCACCAGTGATTTGCCCCTGGGGGGGGCCGGGGAGCTGTTTTTT. Translating gives CATSDLPLGGAGELFF.

This rearrangement joins TRBV30 to TRBJ1-6, with D maybe TRBD1 (5 bases). Trimming left V 0 bases short and J 0 bases short, with 18 bases between. The CDR3 is made up of 19 amino acids. Germline V CDR1 and CDR2: GTSNPN, SVGIG (reference sequence). The CDR3 spells CAWSVQAILISSYNSPLHF. Here the CDR3 DNA reads TGTGCCTGGAGTGTACAGGCGATTTTAATAAGCTCCTATAATTCACCCCTCCACTTT.

V and J are TRBV18 and TRBJ2-7; 7 bases line up with TRBD2. The CDR3 has 13 residues. Germline V CDR1 and CDR2: KGHSH, LQKENI. J was trimmed by 2 bases and V by 3 bases; bases with no gene match: 1. The CDR3 coding sequence is TGTGCCAGCTCACCCGGGGGGACCTACGAGCAGTACTTC. Translation: CASSPGGTYEQYF.

This clone has a single count. The V call is TRBV11-2, the J call TRBJ2-1; D gene ambiguous. V lost 1 base and J 2 bases, leaving 9 bases between the germline ends. Germline V gene data show CDR1 as SGHAT and CDR2 as FQNNGV. This CDR3 is built from 15 residues. CDR3 in DNA: TGTGCCAGCAGCTTAGGACGGAGCCCCTACAATGAGCAGTTCTTC. This codes for CASSLGRSPYNEQFF. Full variable domain (rest looked up from reference TRBV11-2 and TRBJ2-1): EAGVAQSPRYKIIEKRQSVAFWCNPISGHATLYWYQQILGQGPKLLIQFQNNGVVDDSQLPKDRFSAERLKGVDSTLKIQPAKLEDSAVYLCASSLGRSPYNEQFFGPGTRLTVL.

The chain links TRBV11-2 to TRBJ2-2; perhaps TRBD2 as D (5 bases). Germline assignment: CDR1 SGHAT and CDR2 FQNNGV. V gave up 5 bases and J gave up 5 bases, with 12 bases separating them. The CDR3 runs 14 residues. The CDR3 spells CASSPRTATGELFF. The CDR3 DNA reads as TGTGCCAGCAGCCCGCGGACTGCAACCGGGGAGCTGTTTTTT. Filled out from reference TRBV11-2 and TRBJ2-2, the complete variable domain reads EAGVAQSPRYKIIEKRQSVAFWCNPISGHATLYWYQQILGQGPKLLIQFQNNGVVDDSQLPKDRFSAERLKGVDSTLKIQPAKLEDSAVYLCASSPRTATGELFFGEGSRLTVL.

The chain couples TRBV6-5 to TRBJ1-3, with 9 bases aligning to TRBD1. Germline CDR1 reads MNHEY; CDR2 reads SVGAGI. The CDR3 runs to 16 residues. Trimming removed 4 bases from V and 4 bases from J; junction bases left unmatched: 8. The CDR3 here is CASSSPGQGTGNTIYF. The CDR3 DNA reads as TGTGCCAGCAGTTCCCCGGGACAGGGTACAGGAAACACCATATATTTT.

The chain employs TRBV6-1 and TRBJ1-4; D gene uncertain. This CDR3 contains 18 residues. Deletions cut 1 base from V and 0 bases from J, with 15 bases between. Per the germline V gene, CDR1 is MNHNS and CDR2 is SASEGT. The CDR3 spells CASSEGLLATATNEKLFF. CDR3 nucleotide sequence: TGTGCCAGCAGTGAAGGTTTATTGGCCACCGCAACTAATGAAAAACTGTTTTTT.

V usage is TRBV25-1 and J usage is TRBJ1-1; a possible D gene is TRBD1 (5 bases). CDR1 is MGHDK and CDR2 is SYGVNS in the germline V gene. The CDR3 loop spans 13 amino acids. The V gene lost 4 bases and the J gene lost 1 base, with 7 bases spanning the gap. The CDR3: CASSVTANTEAFF. CDR3 bases: TGTGCCAGCAGTGTGACAGCGAACACTGAAGCTTTCTTT.

The V gene is TRBV7-9, the J gene TRBJ2-3, with 11 bases fitting TRBD1. This CDR3 has 15 amino acids. J gave up 6 bases and V 5 bases, and 7 bases lay outside the gene matches. Germline V gives CDR1 SEHNR, CDR2 FQNEAQ (reference sequence). The CDR3 DNA is TGTGCCAGCAGCCCAAGGGACAGGGGGTCGGATACGCAGTATTTT. Amino acids: CASSPRDRGSDTQYF. Based on the CDR3 plus reference TRBV7-9 and TRBJ2-3, the full variable domain is DTGVSQNPRHKITKRGQNVTFRCDPISEHNRLYWYRQTLGQGPEFLTYFQNEAQLEKSRLLSDRFSAERPKGSFSTLEIQRTEQGDSAMYLCASSPRDRGSDTQYFGPGTRLTVL.

The chain couples TRBV5-1 to TRBJ2-1, with D possibly being TRBD1 (7 bases). The V and J ends lost 3 bases and 4 bases respectively, with 14 bases between them. This CDR3 is built from 15 residues. CDR1 and CDR2 from the germline V gene are SGHRS and YFSETQ. The CDR3 spells CASSSEGAAYNEQFF. The CDR3 coding sequence is TGCGCCAGCAGCTCGGAGGGGGCAGCATACAATGAGCAGTTCTTC.

The CDR3: CASSFPRGLYQETQYF. CDR3 in DNA: TGTGCCAGCAGCTTTCCCAGGGGGTTATACCAAGAGACCCAGTACTTC. The chain employs TRBV11-2 and TRBJ2-5, with 7 bases aligning to TRBD1. V was clipped by 3 bases and J by 0 bases; unmatched bases: 7. From germline, CDR1 is SGHAT and CDR2 FQNNGV. This CDR3 contains 16 residues.

This chain links TRBV7-2 with TRBJ1-5; D remains ambiguous. V lost 4 bases to trimming and J lost 4 bases, with 11 bases between them. Germline V gene data show CDR1 as SGHTA and CDR2 as FQGNSA. The CDR3 sequence is 14 residues long. The CDR3 region is CASSSQRGNQPQHF. DNA of the CDR3: TGTGCCAGCAGCTCGCAGAGAGGGAATCAGCCCCAGCATTTT.

The chain recombines TRBV3-1 (or the pseudogene TRBV3-2) with TRBJ1-2; D gene unclear. Germline CDR1 is LGHDT and CDR2 is YNNKEL (reference sequence). The ends were cut back, 0 bases at V and 6 bases at J, with 14 bases in the middle. This CDR3 comprises 15 residues. CDR3 coding DNA: TGTGCCAGCAGCCAAGATCCGTTCAGACTCCATGGCTACACCTTC. Encoded protein: CASSQDPFRLHGYTF.

The V and J genes are TRBV7-8 and TRBJ2-3; D perhaps matches TRBD2 (6 bases). The germline V and J ends were trimmed by 0 bases and 6 bases, with 16 bases remaining between them. Germline V CDR1 and CDR2: SGHVS, FQNEAQ. The CDR3 is made up of 16 amino acids. The CDR3 DNA sequence: TGTGCCAGCAGCTTAGCCCCGGGAGTAGGGTATGATACGCAGTATTTT. Translation: CASSLAPGVGYDTQYF.

The J gene is TRBJ2-1, the V gene TRBV12-3 or TRBV12-4, with D unclear. The CDR3 extends over 12 amino acids. The V and J ends lost 3 bases and 6 bases respectively, with 6 bases between them. Here the CDR3 DNA reads TGTGCCAGCAGTTTCAGTGGCAATGAGCAGTTCTTC. Translating gives CASSFSGNEQFF.

The J gene is TRBJ2-3, the V gene TRBV28; 11 positions agree with TRBD2. CDR1 MDHEN and CDR2 SYDVKM come from the germline V gene. The CDR3 has 18 residues. The ends lost 5 bases at V and 3 bases at J; junction bases unmatched: 13. CDR3 region: CASSPLGLAVRGTDTQYF. The CDR3 DNA is TGTGCCAGCAGTCCCCTGGGACTAGCGGTCAGAGGTACAGATACGCAGTATTTT.

The chain employs TRBV11-2 and TRBJ1-4; possible D gene TRBD1, 6 bases. The V and J ends lost 8 bases and 3 bases respectively, with 10 bases between them. The CDR3 runs to 13 residues. Germline V gene sequence: CDR1 SGHAT, CDR2 FQNNGV. The CDR3 loop reads CASRKGANEKLFF. CDR3 DNA: TGTGCCAGCCGTAAGGGGGCTAATGAAAAACTGTTTTTT.

The chain employs TRBV30 and TRBJ2-2; maybe TRBD1 (6 bases). CDR3 length: 14 amino acids. The germline CDR1 and CDR2 sequences are GTSNPN and SVGIG (reference sequence). V lost 2 bases and J lost 4, with 11 bases in between. The CDR3 loop reads CAWSYRVGTGELFF. The CDR3 DNA reads as TGTGCCTGGAGTTACAGGGTTGGCACCGGGGAGCTGTTTTTT.

This clone came up once. V and J are TRBV12-5 and TRBJ2-5; the match to TRBD2 covers 8 bases. Germline V gene sequence: CDR1 LGHNT, CDR2 FRNRAP. With 7 bases clipped from V and 10 bases from J, the junction kept 8 bases outside the gene matches. The CDR3 sequence is 12 residues long. This chain's CDR3 is CASVPSGRDQYF. The CDR3 DNA is TGTGCTAGTGTCCCGTCCGGGAGGGACCAGTACTTC.

This chain links TRBV30 with TRBJ2-4; D unclear. Trimming removed 2 bases at V and 2 bases at J, with 4 bases between. Looked up from germline, CDR1 is GTSNPN and CDR2 is SVGIG (reference sequence). The CDR3 runs 12 residues. CDR3 DNA: TGTGCCTGGAGTTATTCCAAAAACATTCAGTACTTC. Amino acid sequence: CAWSYSKNIQYF.

This chain joins TRBV9 and TRBJ1-1; D gene ambiguous. The CDR3 consists of 15 residues. The V gene lost 0 bases and the J gene lost 2 bases, with 11 bases spanning the gap. CDR1 SGDLS and CDR2 YYNGEE come from the germline V gene. The CDR3 DNA sequence: TGTGCCAGCAGCGTAGCAGCGGATTTAAACACTGAAGCTTTCTTT. Protein sequence: CASSVAADLNTEAFF.